A selection of T cell receptor beta chains follows, all from one sample in a study of follicular helper T cells after annual influenza vaccination. Sequencing was performed with immunoSEQ multiplex PCR; in TCRdb, only in-frame clones are kept and a portion is missing. Seen here are some 9,800 clones, approximately 82% observed once, and the top ten hold roughly 0.37%. Sequences were derived from CXCR5- memory CD4+ T cells sorted from blood, sampled 7 days after influenza vaccination. The origin of the receptors is an adult who received the influenza vaccine. Both conserved end residues are part of each CDR3. The order of the fields is CDR3 DNA, CDR3 protein, clone size, D gene, CDR3 length, V gene, J gene. D genes are given only for firm matches. Some rows mark clone size as missing; the rest say once, few, many or name a class of expanded clone.

DNA: TGTGCCAGCAGTGTTGGGTTGCCCAGCACAGATACGCAGTATTTT; CDR3: CASSVGLPSTDTQYF; size: .; D: .; length: 15; V: TRBV2; J: TRBJ2-3
DNA: TGTGCCAGCAGCGTAGGTTGCGGGGGGACTTTGGGGGATTCACCCCTCCACTTT; CDR3: CASSVGCGGTLGDSPLHF; size: .; D: .; length: 18; V: TRBV9; J: TRBJ1-6
DNA: TGTGCCAGCAGCTTAGCCCCGGGACAGGGGTCGGAATCACCCCTCCACTTT; CDR3: CASSLAPGQGSESPLHF; size: few; D: TRBD1; length: 17; V: TRBV7-2; J: TRBJ1-6
DNA: TGCGCCAGCAGCTTGACTAGCGGACACTCCTACAATGAGCAGTTCTTC; CDR3: CASSLTSGHSYNEQFF; size: .; D: TRBD2; length: 16; V: TRBV5-1; J: TRBJ2-1
DNA: TGTGCCAGCAGATCTAACACGGACAGATCGAACACCGGGGAGCTGTTTTTT; CDR3: CASRSNTDRSNTGELFF; size: .; D: .; length: 17; V: TRBV7-3; J: TRBJ2-2
DNA: TGTGCCAGCAGTCCGGGAGATCCAAGGCTCTTTAACTATGGCTACACCTTC; CDR3: CASSPGDPRLFNYGYTF; size: .; D: .; length: 17; V: TRBV27; J: TRBJ1-2
DNA: TGTGCCACCCGGGACAGGAGATTCAATCAGCCCCAGCATTTT; CDR3: CATRDRRFNQPQHF; size: few; D: TRBD1; length: 14; V: TRBV28; J: TRBJ1-5
DNA: TGTGCCAGCCGCCTAGCGGGGGCCCCGGATACGCAGTATTTT; CDR3: CASRLAGAPDTQYF; size: .; D: TRBD2; length: 14; V: TRBV25-1; J: TRBJ2-3
DNA: TGTGCCAGCAATGCAGGAACTAGCGTGAGGAATGAGCAGTTCTTC; CDR3: CASNAGTSVRNEQFF; size: .; D: TRBD2; length: 15; V: TRBV25-1; J: TRBJ2-1
DNA: TGTGCCAGCAACACGGAGCAGAACACTGAAGCTTTCTTT; CDR3: CASNTEQNTEAFF; size: .; D: .; length: 13; V: TRBV2; J: TRBJ1-1
DNA: TGTGCCAGCAGCCAAGTTGGTGGAGGCAACTCTGGAAACACCATATATTTT; CDR3: CASSQVGGGNSGNTIYF; size: .; D: .; length: 17; V: TRBV4-2; J: TRBJ1-3
DNA: TGTGCCATCAGTCGAGGGGGGGGAGGGAACTACGAGCAGTACTTC; CDR3: CAISRGGGGNYEQYF; size: .; D: .; length: 15; V: TRBV10-3; J: TRBJ2-7
DNA: TGTGCCAGCCGGGGGGATGGAGATACGCAGTATTTT; CDR3: CASRGDGDTQYF; size: once; D: TRBD2; length: 12; V: TRBV2; J: TRBJ2-3
DNA: TGTGCCAGCAGCTTGGGGACAGGGTGGTTGTCCGGGGAGCTGTTTTTT; CDR3: CASSLGTGWLSGELFF; size: .; D: TRBD1; length: 16; V: TRBV5-8; J: TRBJ2-2
DNA: TGTGCCAGCCCCACCGTCGGGACAGGGGAAGAGACCCAGTACTTC; CDR3: CASPTVGTGEETQYF; size: .; D: .; length: 15; V: TRBV21-1; J: TRBJ2-5
DNA: TGTGCCAGCAGGAAAAACGGGGAAACCGATGAGCAGTTCTTC; CDR3: CASRKNGETDEQFF; size: .; D: .; length: 14; V: TRBV27; J: TRBJ2-1
DNA: TGCGCCAGCACCGGAAGGACCCGGGGCAATGAGCAGTTCTTC; CDR3: CASTGRTRGNEQFF; size: .; D: .; length: 14; V: TRBV4-1; J: TRBJ2-1
DNA: TGTGCCTGGAGTGTCTCCAGGACTAGCGGGGGGGAAAACATTCAGTACTTC; CDR3: CAWSVSRTSGGENIQYF; size: .; D: TRBD2; length: 17; V: TRBV30; J: TRBJ2-4
DNA: TGTGCCTGGAGTAAAAACAGTGCAACTAATGAAAAACTGTTTTTT; CDR3: CAWSKNSATNEKLFF; size: .; D: .; length: 15; V: TRBV30; J: TRBJ1-4
DNA: TGTGCCAGCAGCTTATCGTGGACAGCTAGCACAGATACGCAGTATTTT; CDR3: CASSLSWTASTDTQYF; size: .; D: .; length: 16; V: TRBV7-2; J: TRBJ2-3
DNA: TGCGCCAGCAGCCGGGGACAGTTAGGGTATGGCTACACCTTC; CDR3: CASSRGQLGYGYTF; size: .; D: TRBD1; length: 14; V: TRBV4-1; J: TRBJ1-2
DNA: TGTGCCAGCAGCCCGGACCGCGGACAGGGGGGAAAACTGTTTTTT; CDR3: CASSPDRGQGGKLFF; size: .; D: TRBD1; length: 15; V: TRBV11-2; J: TRBJ1-4
DNA: TGTGCCAGCAGTGAACGCAGCCTCTCCTACAATGAGCAGTTCTTC; CDR3: CASSERSLSYNEQFF; size: .; D: .; length: 15; V: TRBV6-1; J: TRBJ2-1
DNA: TGTGCCAGCAGAGGCCCGGGCACTGAAGCTTTCTTT; CDR3: CASRGPGTEAFF; size: .; D: .; length: 12; V: TRBV5-4; J: TRBJ1-1